The clone carrying this TCR beta chain came up a few times. Its antigen is still unknown. V lost 1 base and J lost 4, with 12 bases in between. The CDR3 is 15 amino acids. The V gene's germline CDR1 is MDHEN and CDR2 SYDVKM. The time point: persistent/refractory GD, antithyroid drugs over 5 years with positive TRAb. TCR sequences were obtained from RNA taken from PBMCs. The data derive from a study of regulatory T cells in long-lasting Graves disease. The wider study: In persistent Graves' disease, antithyroid drugs had been taken for over 5 years and TSH receptor antibodies stayed positive.

Study-wide points: Persistent patients shared thousands of public clonotypes among themselves. Newly diagnosed patients shared fewer, at about a thousand.

Combining iRepertoire HTBI primers with Arm-PCR of CDR3 regions, the authors built TCR beta libraries. Using its own MiXCR run on the multiplex PCR reads, TCRdb lists one record per CDR3 protein. The sample contains over 300,000 distinct CDR3 sequences, roughly a fifth of which appear only once. The sequencing here drew on peripheral blood mononuclear cells (PBMCs), taken when the disease was refractory, from a patient treated with antithyroid drugs. The chain is built from TRBV28 and TRBJ2-3; TRBD2 might be the D (5 bases). The clonotype was recovered from a female donor with Graves disease. DNA of the CDR3: TGTGCCAGCAGTTTATCTTGGGAGTGGTCAGATACGCAGTATTTT. As protein: CASSLSWEWSDTQYF.